The TCR beta chain under discussion was sequenced for a study of breast tumors, draining lymph nodes, adjacent tissues. Study-level points and caveats: Findings are consistent with lymph node origin and intratumoral expansion of most tumor T cells. Compared with lymph nodes, tumors were less diverse; compared with nontumor tissue, more.

The CDR3 has 14 amino acids. Between the trimmed V and J ends, which lost 3 bases and 0 bases, there was a span of 9 bases. Germline CDR1 SGDLS, CDR2 YYNGEE. In its sample, this clonotype was seen many times. The antigen remains undetermined. TCRdb re-called the multiplex PCR reads with MiXCR, one entry per CDR3 protein. The sample includes about 200,000 distinct CDR3 sequences, roughly a third of them seen just once. Axillary draining lymph nodes of breast cancer patients supplied the node samples. The chain joins TRBV9 to TRBJ1-1, with D tentatively TRBD1 (5 bases). The clonotype originates from a female donor with breast cancer. Some clones in this sample may be carry-over from other donors' samples. The specimen was axillary lymph node tissue. For the CDR3, the DNA is TGTGCCAGCAGCGGGCAGGGAGTGAACACTGAAGCTTTCTTT. It specifies CASSGQGVNTEAFF.